This is a list of T cell receptor beta chains from one sample in a study of blood T cell repertoires in COVID-19. Clones were read by immunoSEQ multiplex PCR, and TCRdb kept only the in-frame ones, dropping some. The sample consists of approximately 220,000 clones, under 90% of them appearing once. Sample: PBMCs or T cells enriched from blood (not recorded which). The receptor set was obtained from a woman in her forties or fifties who had been exposed to COVID-19. Both conserved end residues are part of each CDR3. The D gene is left open where the match is weak.

>NA|TRBJ2-1|TRBV28
TGTGCCAGCAGTTCTTATAATGAGCAGTTCTTC
CASSSYNEQFF
>TRBD2|TRBJ2-1|TRBV3-1/TRBV3-2
TGTGCCAGCAGCCTTGAGACTAGCGGGGGCTACAATGAGCAGTTCTTC
CASSLETSGGYNEQFF
>TRBD1|TRBJ1-1|TRBV19
TGTGCCAGCCGACAGGGCAGAGCTGAAGCTTTCTTT
CASRQGRAEAFF
>TRBD2|TRBJ2-3|TRBV30
TGTGCCTGGAGTAGGCCCCCAACTAGCGGGGATCACAGATATACGCAGTATTTT
CAWSRPPTSGDHRYTQYF
>NA|TRBJ2-5|TRBV11-3
TGTGCCAGCAGCTTAGGAAGGGGCCCCGCAGAGACCCAGTACTTC
CASSLGRGPAETQYF
>TRBD1|TRBJ1-6|TRBV13
TGTGCCAGCAGTTCGGACAGGGGGATTTCACCCCTCCACTTT
CASSSDRGISPLHF
>TRBD1|TRBJ1-4|TRBV12-3/TRBV12-4
TGTGCCAGCAGCCGATCACAGGGGAGAAAACTGTTTTTT
CASSRSQGRKLFF
>TRBD2|TRBJ2-7|TRBV19
TGTGCCAGTAGTTTCCGGGGGGGCTCGGACGAGCAGTACTTC
CASSFRGGSDEQYF
>NA|TRBJ1-5|TRBV21-1
TGTGCCAGCAGCAAAAAACAGGGCTATAGCAATCAGCCCCAGCATTTT
CASSKKQGYSNQPQHF
>TRBD1|TRBJ1-1|TRBV4-1
TGCGCCAGCAGCCAAGCACAGGGCAGGGGGACTGAAGCTTTCTTT
CASSQAQGRGTEAFF